Following are 25 T cell receptor beta chains from one sample sequenced in a study of blood T cells in healthy people across ages. Primed by a sample-barcoded 5' primer and a J-beta primer mix, a second PCR proceeded for 7 to 11 cycles. MiXCR, run by TCRdb on the 5' RACE reads, gives a single entry per CDR3 protein. The sample lists roughly 800,000 distinct CDR3 sequences, around 25% occurring once. The sample was also reused in another study, on T cells of mothers and their children.

The specimen sequenced was blood. These receptors all come from a boy between 10 and 17 years old in good health.

This clonotype has a count of ten or more. The chain employs TRBV29-1 and TRBJ2-1, with 12 bases fitting TRBD2. CDR1 is SQVTM, CDR2 ANQGSEA, per germline. The junction had 4 bases not matched to a gene; V was cut back by 6 bases and J by 4 bases. The CDR3 is made up of 14 amino acids. As DNA, the CDR3 is TGCAGCGTGGCCGGGACTAGCGGGTACAATGAGCAGTTCTTC. Its protein product is CSVAGTSGYNEQFF.

The gene calls are TRBV3-1 and TRBJ2-7; D is undetermined. Trimming took 2 bases from V and 1 from J, leaving 12 bases between them. Germline V gene lookup returns CDR1 LGHDT and CDR2 YNNKEL (reference sequence). The CDR3 covers 15 residues. CDR3 in DNA: TGTGCCAGCAGCCAATTCGGGCCGCCGTCCTACGAGCAGTACTTC. It codes for CASSQFGPPSYEQYF.

This clonotype was recorded a few times. The rearrangement links TRBV12-3 or TRBV12-4 to TRBJ2-1; 7 bases match TRBD1. The CDR3 has 11 amino acids. V trimming: 5 bases; J trimming: 12 bases; junction bases outside the gene matches: 4. The CDR3 DNA sequence: TGTGCCAGCAGTCCAGGGACAGTGCAGTTCTTC. Amino acid sequence: CASSPGTVQFF.

V is TRBV2 and J is TRBJ1-4; 10 bases fit TRBD1. The J segment lost 5 bases and the V segment lost 6 bases, leaving 3 bases of the junction unmatched. Germline V CDR1 and CDR2: SNHLY, FYNNEI. CDR3 length: 14 residues. The CDR3 protein is CASREGQGNEKLFF. CDR3 nucleotide sequence: TGTGCCAGCAGAGAGGGACAGGGGAATGAAAAACTGTTTTTT.

The chain links TRBV29-1 to TRBJ2-1; TRBD2 matches 8 bases. With V trimmed by 5 bases and J by 0 bases, 6 bases remained unmatched. Germline V gene sequence: CDR1 SQVTM, CDR2 ANQGSEA. The CDR3 length is 15 residues. CDR3 loop: CSVSGGSGSYNEQFF. The CDR3 nucleotides read TGCAGCGTTTCGGGAGGGAGTGGCTCCTACAATGAGCAGTTCTTC.

The rearrangement joins TRBV5-6 to TRBJ2-6; TRBD2 agrees at 7 bases. The length of the CDR3 is 18 residues. The germline V gene has CDR1 SGHDT and CDR2 YYEEEE. V was clipped by 0 bases and J by 2 bases; unmatched bases: 8. The CDR3 protein is CASSLGAGVGTGANVLTF. CDR3 nucleotides: TGTGCCAGCAGCTTGGGTGCGGGAGTGGGAACTGGGGCCAACGTCCTGACTTTC.

J is TRBJ2-3 and V is TRBV7-8; a weak D match, TRBD2 (6 bases). V gave up 2 bases and J gave up 2 bases, with 11 bases separating them. CDR1 and CDR2 from the germline V gene are SGHVS and FQNEAQ. The CDR3 length is 15 residues. The chain's CDR3 is CASSLQAGTTDTQYF. The CDR3 nucleotides read TGTGCCAGCAGCTTACAAGCGGGTACCACAGATACGCAGTATTTT.

The J gene is TRBJ2-2, the V gene TRBV7-9; no firm D call. Deletions cut 5 bases from V and 0 bases from J, with 13 bases between. The V gene's germline CDR1 is SEHNR and CDR2 FQNEAQ (reference sequence). The CDR3 loop spans 16 amino acids. CDR3 loop: CASSHDLFTNTGELFF. Here the CDR3 DNA reads TGTGCCAGCAGCCATGACCTCTTCACGAACACCGGGGAGCTGTTTTTT.

The chain carries TRBV20-1 and TRBJ2-5, with D hard to call. Gene TRBJ2-1 matches the end of the DNA better, so the J call may be wrong. The CDR3 is 13 amino acids. The V gene's germline CDR1 is DFQATT and CDR2 SNEGSKA (reference sequence). CDR3 sequence (DNA): TGCAGTGCTAGATCTACCAACTACAATGAGCAGTTCTTC. Residues: CSARSTNYNEQFF.

The chain uses TRBV2 and TRBJ1-1; 7 bases are shared with TRBD1. The V gene's germline CDR1 is SNHLY and CDR2 FYNNEI. CDR3 length: 17 residues. V lost 2 bases, J lost 2 bases, and 11 bases stayed unmatched. The CDR3 sequence is CASSEMGWDRLNTEAFF. Here the CDR3 DNA reads TGTGCCAGCAGTGAAATGGGGTGGGACAGACTCAACACTGAAGCTTTCTTT.

The chain carries TRBV7-9 and TRBJ2-5, with 9 bases identical to TRBD1. The germline V gene encodes CDR1 SEHNR and CDR2 FQNEAQ (reference sequence). The CDR3 sequence is 16 residues long. V was pared by 3 bases and J by 0 bases, with 5 bases of the junction left unmatched. The CDR3 loop is CASSLTGGTYQETQYF. CDR3 DNA sequence: TGTGCCAGCAGCTTGACAGGGGGGACGTACCAAGAGACCCAGTACTTC.

A few counts support this clonotype. CDR3 sequence (DNA): TGTGCCAGCCTCTCGGACAGAGACTACGAGCAGTACTTC. It yields the protein CASLSDRDYEQYF. The chain links TRBV7-9 to TRBJ2-7; possibly TRBD1 for D (6 bases). The CDR3 is made up of 13 amino acids. Germline V gives CDR1 SEHNR, CDR2 FQNEAQ (reference sequence). V was trimmed by 8 bases and J by 3 bases, leaving 14 bases between them.

This clonotype was detected once. The rearrangement uses TRBV5-1 and TRBJ2-3; TRBD2 matches 11 bases. After removal of 4 bases from V and 1 base from J, the junction contained 5 bases not matched to a gene. Germline-derived CDR1 and CDR2 are SGHRS and YFSETQ. The CDR3 has 16 amino acids. The CDR3 loop is CASSTLLAGGTDTQYF. Written as DNA, the CDR3 is TGCGCCAGCAGCACCTTACTAGCGGGGGGCACAGATACGCAGTATTTT.

This clonotype was detected a few times. The chain joins TRBV5-1 to TRBJ2-6; TRBD1 is a possible D gene (6 bases). CDR3 length: 16 residues. Per the germline V gene, CDR1 is SGHRS and CDR2 is YFSETQ. Trimming cost V 0 bases and J 2 bases, with 9 bases left between them. This chain's CDR3 is CASSLEGGTGANVLTF. In nucleotides, the CDR3 is TGCGCCAGCAGCTTGGAAGGGGGAACTGGGGCCAACGTCCTGACTTTC.

The chain employs TRBV7-9 and TRBJ2-5; perhaps TRBD2 as D (6 bases). The J call may be in error: the DNA end matches TRBJ2-7 better. CDR1 and CDR2 (germline): SEHNR, FQNEAQ (reference sequence). The CDR3 runs to 12 residues. The CDR3 sequence is CASSLLAAEQYF. CDR3 nucleotide sequence: TGTGCCAGCAGCTTATTAGCGGCCGAGCAGTACTTC.

This clonotype was seen a handful of times. The gene calls are TRBV20-1 and TRBJ2-7; 7 bases are shared with TRBD1. The CDR3 is 16 amino acids. Trimming cost V 6 bases and J 2 bases; bases outside gene matches: 16. In germline, CDR1 is DFQATT, CDR2 SNEGSKA (reference sequence). The CDR3 DNA sequence: TGCAGTGCGGGTGATGGGGACAGTGTCTGGGCCTACGAGCAGTACTTC. As protein: CSAGDGDSVWAYEQYF.

This chain links TRBV12-3 or TRBV12-4 with TRBJ2-7; 9 bases fit TRBD2. J lost 5 bases, V lost 4 bases, and 9 bases had no gene match. The CDR3 is 15 residues long. The CDR3 DNA reads as TGTGCCAGCAGTTACACGACGGGACTAGCTGACGAGCAGTACTTC. Protein sequence: CASSYTTGLADEQYF.

This clonotype has a handful of counts. The rearrangement joins TRBV7-3 to TRBJ1-1, with a tentative D call TRBD1 (5 bases). The ends were cut back, 5 bases at V and 5 bases at J, with 12 bases in the middle. Germline CDR1 SGHTA, CDR2 FQGTGA. This CDR3 is 13 amino acids long. Here the CDR3 reads CASSAGGMTEAFF. Written as DNA, the CDR3 is TGTGCCAGCAGCGCCGGGGGGATGACTGAAGCTTTCTTT.

The V and J genes are TRBV7-6 and TRBJ1-2; 8 bases are a match to TRBD1. Germline CDR1 and CDR2: SGHVS and FNYEAQ. The V gene end was trimmed by 5 bases and the J gene end by 6 bases; junction bases not matched to a gene: 5. CDR3 length: 13 residues. CDR3 sequence (DNA): TGTGCCAGCAGCCCACAGGGGGACCATGGCTACACCTTC. The encoded protein is CASSPQGDHGYTF. Full variable domain (remainder filled in from reference TRBV7-6 and TRBJ1-2): GAGVSQSPRYKVTKRGQDVALRCDPISGHVSLYWYRQALGQGPEFLTYFNYEAQQDKSGLPNDRFSAERPEGSISTLTIQRTEQRDSAMYRCASSPQGDHGYTFGSGTRLTVV.

The gene calls are TRBV5-1 and TRBJ2-5; the match to TRBD2 covers 11 bases. The J segment lost 4 bases and the V segment lost 3 bases, leaving 2 bases of the junction unmatched. Germline V gives CDR1 SGHRS, CDR2 YFSETQ. This CDR3 is built from 14 residues. The CDR3 spells CASSWGTSGETQYF. DNA for the CDR3: TGCGCCAGCAGCTGGGGGACTAGCGGAGAGACCCAGTACTTC. Drawing the rest from reference TRBV5-1 and TRBJ2-5, the complete variable domain is KAGVTQTPRYLIKTRGQQVTLSCSPISGHRSVSWYQQTPGQGLQFLFEYFSETQRNKGNFPGRFSGRQFSNSRSEMNVSTLELGDSALYLCASSWGTSGETQYFGPGTRLLVL.

The rearrangement uses TRBV29-1 and TRBJ2-2; D remains ambiguous. The V and J ends lost 2 bases and 5 bases respectively, with 3 bases between them. The CDR3 is 11 residues long. Germline assignment: CDR1 SQVTM and CDR2 ANQGSEA. CDR3 loop: CSVETTGELFF. The CDR3 region has the DNA TGCAGCGTTGAAACTACCGGGGAGCTGTTTTTT.

This clonotype came up a few times. The chain has TRBV5-6 and TRBJ2-1; D perhaps matches TRBD2 (7 bases). Germline values: CDR1 SGHDT, CDR2 YYEEEE. The CDR3 is 12 amino acids. Trimming left V 6 bases short and J 11 bases short, with 15 bases between. CDR3 amino acids: CASIQGGGKQFF. In nucleotides, the CDR3 is TGTGCCAGCATCCAAGGGGGGGGGAAGCAGTTCTTC.

This clonotype appeared a few times. The chain has TRBV6-1 and TRBJ1-2; TRBD1 matches 8 bases. Looked up from germline, CDR1 is MNHNS and CDR2 is SASEGT. V trimming: 2 bases; J trimming: 3 bases; junction bases outside the gene matches: 5. The CDR3 is made up of 15 amino acids. Written as DNA, the CDR3 is TGTGCCAGCAGTGAATGGTCAGGGGGCGACTATGGCTACACCTTC. This gives the protein CASSEWSGGDYGYTF.

The chain links TRBV28 to TRBJ2-4; D may be TRBD1 (6 bases). Germline assignment: CDR1 MDHEN and CDR2 SYDVKM. This CDR3 comprises 15 residues. Deletions cut 7 bases from V and 0 bases from J, with 13 bases between. The CDR3: CASTQQGEAKNIQYF. The CDR3 DNA reads TGTGCCAGCACCCAACAGGGCGAAGCCAAAAACATTCAGTACTTC. Full variable domain (rest looked up from reference TRBV28 and TRBJ2-4): DVKVTQSSRYLVKRTGEKVFLECVQDMDHENMFWYRQDPGLGLRLIYFSYDVKMKEKGDIPEGYSVSREKKERFSLILESASTNQTSMYLCASTQQGEAKNIQYFGAGTRLSVL.

The V gene is TRBV20-1, the J gene TRBJ2-7; no definite D call. Per germline, CDR1 DFQATT and CDR2 SNEGSKA (reference sequence). The CDR3 is 13 amino acids. The ends were cut back, 4 bases at V and 2 bases at J, with 12 bases in the middle. Here the CDR3 DNA reads TGCAGTGCTATCTTGGGTCTCACCTACGAGCAGTACTTC. Residues: CSAILGLTYEQYF.